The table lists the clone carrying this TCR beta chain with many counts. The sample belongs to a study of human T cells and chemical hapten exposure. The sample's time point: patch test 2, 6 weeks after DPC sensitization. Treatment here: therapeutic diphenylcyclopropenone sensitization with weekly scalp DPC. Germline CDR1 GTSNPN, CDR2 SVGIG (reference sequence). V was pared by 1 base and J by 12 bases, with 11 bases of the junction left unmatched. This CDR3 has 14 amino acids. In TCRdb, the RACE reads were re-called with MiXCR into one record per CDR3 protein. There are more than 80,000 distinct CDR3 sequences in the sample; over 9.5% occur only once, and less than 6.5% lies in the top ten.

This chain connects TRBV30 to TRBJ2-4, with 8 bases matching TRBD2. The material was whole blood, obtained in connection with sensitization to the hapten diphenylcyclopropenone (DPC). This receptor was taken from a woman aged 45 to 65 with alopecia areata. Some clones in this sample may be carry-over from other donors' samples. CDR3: CAWSASGTSVNQYF. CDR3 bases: TGTGCCTGGAGTGCCTCCGGGACTAGTGTTAATCAGTACTTC.